This T cell receptor beta chain was sequenced in a study of control samples from healthy donors and cancer patients. In germline, CDR1 is MGHRA, CDR2 YSYEKL. The CDR3 has 18 residues. V shed 2 bases and J 2 bases; nucleotides not matched to a gene: 13. The assay was immunoSEQ multiplex PCR, and TCRdb's table has in-frame clones only and misses some. The sample lists 170,000 or so clones; around 96% were seen once. The chain combines TRBV4-1 with TRBJ2-5; 8 bases are a match to TRBD1. The receptor was derived from a woman aged 35 to 49 in good health. The sample comprised blood. The CDR3 DNA reads TGCGCCAGCAGCCAATTTCGGGGAACAGGGGGTGATCAAGAGACCCAGTACTTC. This sequence encodes CASSQFRGTGGDQETQYF.